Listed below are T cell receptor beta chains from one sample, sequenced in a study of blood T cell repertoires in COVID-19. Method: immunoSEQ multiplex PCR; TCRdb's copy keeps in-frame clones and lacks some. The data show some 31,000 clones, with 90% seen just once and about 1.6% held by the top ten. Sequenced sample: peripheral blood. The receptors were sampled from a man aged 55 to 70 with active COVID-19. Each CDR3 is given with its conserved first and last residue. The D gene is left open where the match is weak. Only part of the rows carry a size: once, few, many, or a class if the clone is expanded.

CASSLPGTGYGYTF TGTGCCAGCAGCTTGCCCGGGACAGGGTATGGCTACACCTTC TRBD1 TRBJ1-2 14 TRBV5-8 few
CASSLTGGTDTQYF TGTGCCAGCAGCTTAACCGGGGGCACAGATACGCAGTATTTT NA TRBJ2-3 14 TRBV7-3 once
CASSLGASYGYTF TGTGCCAGCAGCTTAGGGGCGAGCTATGGCTACACCTTC NA TRBJ1-2 13 TRBV11-2 NA
CASSLRGGSSYNEQFF TGTGCCAGTAGTCTCCGGGGGGGTAGCTCCTACAATGAGCAGTTCTTC TRBD2 TRBJ2-1 16 TRBV19 NA
CAISSGTMNTEAFF TGTGCCATCAGCTCCGGGACAATGAACACTGAAGCTTTCTTT NA TRBJ1-1 14 TRBV10-3 NA
CASSPLGPYEQYF TGTGCCAGCAGCCCACTAGGACCTTACGAGCAGTACTTC NA TRBJ2-7 13 TRBV7-2 NA
CASEGQGGWDTEAFF TGTGCCAGCGAAGGACAGGGAGGATGGGACACTGAAGCTTTCTTT TRBD1 TRBJ1-1 15 TRBV2 NA
CAISGQGGTEAFF TGTGCCATCAGTGGACAGGGGGGGACTGAAGCTTTCTTT TRBD1 TRBJ1-1 13 TRBV10-3 NA
CASSSLDSIGATEAFF TGTGCCAGCAGCTCGCTTGATAGCATTGGGGCGACTGAAGCTTTCTTT NA TRBJ1-1 16 TRBV5-6 NA
CASTLTSNTEAFF TGTGCCAGCACCTTAACTTCGAACACTGAAGCTTTCTTT NA TRBJ1-1 13 TRBV3-1/TRBV3-2 NA
CASSLAGSNQPQHF TGTGCCAGCAGCTTAGCAGGGTCCAATCAGCCCCAGCATTTT NA TRBJ1-5 14 TRBV11-2 NA
CASSLGSGGGYEQYF TGTGCCAGCAGCTTAGGTTCTGGGGGGGGGTACGAGCAGTACTTC TRBD2 TRBJ2-7 15 TRBV11-2 NA
CASQATHRTEAFF TGTGCCAGCCAGGCTACCCACCGAACTGAAGCTTTCTTT NA TRBJ1-1 13 TRBV27 NA
CASSVPAGLSYNEQFF TGTGCCAGCAGCGTGCCAGCGGGGCTCTCCTACAATGAGCAGTTCTTC TRBD2 TRBJ2-1 16 TRBV9 few
CAIRTSSGNTIYF TGTGCCATCAGGACATCCTCTGGAAACACCATATATTTT NA TRBJ1-3 13 TRBV10-3 few
CASSLAGTGYQPQHF TGCGCCAGCAGCTTGGCCGGTACAGGGTATCAGCCCCAGCATTTT NA TRBJ1-5 15 TRBV5-1 NA
CATSRAGQAPTNYGYTF TGTGCCACCAGCAGAGCGGGACAGGCACCCACTAACTATGGCTACACCTTC TRBD1 TRBJ1-2 17 TRBV15 NA
CASSLEQSYEEQYF TGTGCCAGCAGTTTAGAACAGTCCTACGAGGAGCAGTACTTC NA TRBJ2-7 14 TRBV28 NA
CSVRFSSSYEQYF TGCAGCGTCCGGTTCTCTAGCTCCTACGAGCAGTACTTC NA TRBJ2-7 13 TRBV29-1 once
CASSLLQGGYTF TGTGCCAGCAGCCTGCTTCAGGGAGGCTACACCTTC NA TRBJ1-2 12 TRBV28 NA
CASSSSPRDGYTF TGTGCCAGCAGCTCGTCCCCCAGGGATGGCTACACCTTC NA TRBJ1-2 13 TRBV7-2 NA
CATSRVAAGSRTDTQYF TGTGCCACCAGCAGAGTGGCGGCGGGGTCTCGCACAGATACGCAGTATTTT NA TRBJ2-3 17 TRBV15 few
CASSPRTSGGAGEQYF TGTGCCAGCAGCCCAAGGACTAGCGGGGGGGCCGGCGAGCAGTACTTC TRBD2 TRBJ2-7 16 TRBV3-1/TRBV3-2 NA
CASSRTPYEQYF TGTGCCAGCAGCAGGACACCTTACGAGCAGTACTTC NA TRBJ2-7 12 TRBV2 NA
CAIAPGQGVGYTF TGTGCCATCGCTCCGGGACAGGGTGTTGGCTACACCTTC TRBD1 TRBJ1-2 13 TRBV10-3 NA
CASSPLTSGGPDTQYF TGTGCCAGCAGCCCTCTGACTAGCGGGGGGCCAGATACGCAGTATTTT TRBD2 TRBJ2-3 16 TRBV7-2 NA
CASSLGVTDTQYF TGTGCCAGCAGCTTAGGCGTTACAGATACGCAGTATTTT NA TRBJ2-3 13 TRBV7-2 NA
CASSIQGRAGELFF TGTGCCAGCAGTATTCAGGGAAGGGCCGGGGAGCTGTTTTTT NA TRBJ2-2 14 TRBV5-4 NA
CATSDPGGTGANEQYF TGTGCCACCAGTGACCCCGGTGGGACAGGGGCGAACGAGCAGTACTTC TRBD1 TRBJ2-7 16 TRBV24-1 NA
CASSLEGDRDYEQYF TGTGCCAGCAGCTTGGAGGGGGACAGGGACTACGAGCAGTACTTC TRBD1 TRBJ2-7 15 TRBV5-4 NA
CASSLSGLAYEQYF TGTGCCAGCAGTTTATCGGGACTTGCCTACGAGCAGTACTTC NA TRBJ2-7 14 TRBV28 NA
CASSWQGAGETQYF TGTGCCAGCAGTTGGCAGGGGGCAGGAGAGACCCAGTACTTC TRBD1 TRBJ2-5 14 TRBV27 NA
CATSVWGGTYNEQFF TGTGCCACCAGTGTGTGGGGGGGCACCTACAATGAGCAGTTCTTC NA TRBJ2-1 15 TRBV24-1 NA
CASSTGEHYGYTF TGTGCCAGCAGCACAGGGGAACACTATGGCTACACCTTC TRBD1 TRBJ1-2 13 TRBV13 NA
CASLSREGTEAFF TGTGCCAGTCTGAGCAGGGAAGGCACTGAAGCTTTCTTT NA TRBJ1-1 13 TRBV19 NA
CASSPLGQVEQYF TGTGCCAGCTCACCCCTGGGTCAGGTGGAGCAGTACTTC NA TRBJ2-7 13 TRBV18 once
CASSLARFEQFF TGTGCCAGCAGCTTAGCCAGGTTTGAGCAGTTCTTC NA TRBJ2-1 12 TRBV7-9 NA
CASSGDIGLPQHF TGTGCCAGCAGCGGGGACATCGGTCTGCCCCAGCATTTT NA TRBJ1-5 13 TRBV5-5 NA
CASSIQTGGFGSGANVLTF TGTGCCAGCAGCATCCAGACAGGGGGGTTTGGCTCTGGGGCCAACGTCCTGACTTTC TRBD1 TRBJ2-6 19 TRBV7-2 NA
CASSLLDRLNTEAFF TGTGCCAGCAGCCTGCTGGACAGATTGAACACTGAAGCTTTCTTT NA TRBJ1-1 15 TRBV5-4 NA
CASSYSTGERTLHF TGTGCCAGCAGTTACTCGACAGGAGAGCGGACCCTCCACTTT NA TRBJ1-6 14 TRBV6-5 NA
CASSQAGGLSTDTQYF TGCGCCAGCAGCCAAGCTGGGGGCCTTAGCACAGATACGCAGTATTTT NA TRBJ2-3 16 TRBV4-3 NA
CASSPRQGVGGANVLTF TGTGCCAGTAGTCCAAGACAGGGAGTCGGAGGGGCCAACGTCCTGACTTTC TRBD1 TRBJ2-6 17 TRBV19 NA
CASSQPGQEPNPSYNEQFF TGCGCCAGCAGCCAACCGGGACAGGAACCCAACCCCTCCTACAATGAGCAGTTCTTC TRBD1 TRBJ2-1 19 TRBV4-1 once
CASSSGGEKLFF TGTGCCAGCTCATCCGGAGGGGAAAAACTGTTTTTT NA TRBJ1-4 12 TRBV18 NA
CASSLGVVGRSYEQYF TGTGCCAGCAGCTTGGGGGTCGTGGGGCGCTCCTACGAGCAGTACTTC NA TRBJ2-7 16 TRBV5-4 few